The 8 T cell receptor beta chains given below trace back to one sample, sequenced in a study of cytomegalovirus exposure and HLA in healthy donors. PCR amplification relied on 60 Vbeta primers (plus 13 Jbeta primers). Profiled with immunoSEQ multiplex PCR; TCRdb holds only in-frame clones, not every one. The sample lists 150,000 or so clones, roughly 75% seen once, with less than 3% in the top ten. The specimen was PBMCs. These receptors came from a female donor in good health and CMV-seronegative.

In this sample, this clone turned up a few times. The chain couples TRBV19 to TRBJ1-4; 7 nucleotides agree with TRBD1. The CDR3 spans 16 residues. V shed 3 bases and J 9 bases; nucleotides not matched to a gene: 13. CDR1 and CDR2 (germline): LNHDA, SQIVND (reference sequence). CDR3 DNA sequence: TGTGCCAGTAGTATGTTCGTAGGACAGGAACGAAAAAAACTGTTTTTT. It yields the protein CASSMFVGQERKKLFF.

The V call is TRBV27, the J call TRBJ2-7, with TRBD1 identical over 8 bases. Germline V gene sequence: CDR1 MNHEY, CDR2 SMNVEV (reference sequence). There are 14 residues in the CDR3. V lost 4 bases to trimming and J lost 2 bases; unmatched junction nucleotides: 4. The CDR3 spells CASSSVTGAYEQYF. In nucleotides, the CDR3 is TGTGCCAGCAGTTCAGTGACAGGGGCCTACGAGCAGTACTTC.

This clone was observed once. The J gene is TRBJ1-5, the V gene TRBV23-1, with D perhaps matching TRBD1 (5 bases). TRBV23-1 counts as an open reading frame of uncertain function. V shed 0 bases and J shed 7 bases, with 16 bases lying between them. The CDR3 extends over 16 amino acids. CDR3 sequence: CASSQSPAGPRQPQHF. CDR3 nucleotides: TGCGCCAGCAGTCAATCTCCGGCAGGGCCACGGCAGCCCCAGCATTTT.

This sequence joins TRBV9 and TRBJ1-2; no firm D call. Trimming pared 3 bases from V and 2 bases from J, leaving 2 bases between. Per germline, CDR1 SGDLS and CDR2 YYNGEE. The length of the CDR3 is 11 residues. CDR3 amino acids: CASSANYGYTF. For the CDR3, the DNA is TGTGCCAGCAGCGCAAACTATGGCTACACCTTC.

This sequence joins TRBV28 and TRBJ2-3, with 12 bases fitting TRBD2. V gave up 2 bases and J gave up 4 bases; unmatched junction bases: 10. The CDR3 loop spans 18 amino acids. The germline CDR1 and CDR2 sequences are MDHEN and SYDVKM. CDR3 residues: CASSLGTSGTSGPDTQYF. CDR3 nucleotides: TGTGCCAGCAGTTTAGGGACCTCCGGGACTAGCGGGCCAGATACGCAGTATTTT. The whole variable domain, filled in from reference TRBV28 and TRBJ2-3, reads DVKVTQSSRYLVKRTGEKVFLECVQDMDHENMFWYRQDPGLGLRLIYFSYDVKMKEKGDIPEGYSVSREKKERFSLILESASTNQTSMYLCASSLGTSGTSGPDTQYFGPGTRLTVL.

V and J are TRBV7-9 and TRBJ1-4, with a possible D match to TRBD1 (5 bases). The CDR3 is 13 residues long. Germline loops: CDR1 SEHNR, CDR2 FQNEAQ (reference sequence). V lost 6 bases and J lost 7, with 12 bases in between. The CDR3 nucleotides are TGTGCCAGCAGGGAAGGGGCATCTGAAAAACTGTTTTTT. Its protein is CASREGASEKLFF.

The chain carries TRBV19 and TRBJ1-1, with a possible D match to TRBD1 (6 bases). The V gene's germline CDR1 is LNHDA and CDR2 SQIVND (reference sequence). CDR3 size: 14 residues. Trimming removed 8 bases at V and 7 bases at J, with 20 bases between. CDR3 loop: CASRWGIEQGEAFF. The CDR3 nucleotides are TGTGCCAGTCGGTGGGGGATCGAACAGGGTGAAGCTTTCTTT.

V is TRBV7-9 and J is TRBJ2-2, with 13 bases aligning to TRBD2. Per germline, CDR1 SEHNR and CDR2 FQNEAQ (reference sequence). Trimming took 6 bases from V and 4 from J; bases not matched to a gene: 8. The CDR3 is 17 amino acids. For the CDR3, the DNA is TGTGCCAGCAGTTGGACTAGCGGGGGACCACTCACCGGGGAGCTGTTTTTT. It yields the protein CASSWTSGGPLTGELFF.